Listed here are 9 T cell receptor beta chains from one sample, sequenced in a study of CD4+ T cells in melanoma. Generated by immunoSEQ multiplex PCR, the TCRdb table keeps only in-frame clones and is missing some. The data contain some 110,000 clones, roughly 90% of them singletons. Material for sequencing was peripheral blood. These receptors all stem from a human donor with melanoma.

The V gene is TRBV30, the J gene TRBJ2-4; maybe TRBD1 (5 bases). In germline, CDR1 is GTSNPN, CDR2 SVGIG (reference sequence). The CDR3 runs 15 residues. The ends were cut back, 3 bases at V and 3 bases at J, with 15 bases in the middle. For the CDR3, the DNA is TGTGCCTGGAGCGCAACAGGTTTAGGCAAAAACATTCAGTACTTC. This sequence encodes CAWSATGLGKNIQYF.

This clone has only one observation. The chain joins TRBV18 to TRBJ2-7, with 8 bases lining up with TRBD1. The CDR3 totals 14 residues. Germline assignment: CDR1 KGHSH and CDR2 LQKENI. V trimming: 6 bases; J trimming: 5 bases; junction bases outside the gene matches: 9. The CDR3, as DNA: TGTGCCAGCTCCCCTGGACAGGGCAAGAACGAGCAGTACTTC. The encoded protein is CASSPGQGKNEQYF.

This rearrangement joins TRBV10-3 to TRBJ1-5; 9 positions match TRBD1. Germline V lookup: CDR1 ENHRY, CDR2 SYGVKD. The CDR3 contains 14 residues. J gave up 11 bases and V 3 bases, and 8 bases lay outside the gene matches. CDR3 bases: TGTGCCATCAGTGATGGACAGGGGAGGTCAGCCCAGCATTTT. Its protein product is CAISDGQGRSAQHF.

This chain connects TRBV9 to TRBJ2-7; D could derive from TRBD1 or TRBD2 (5 bases each). This CDR3 has 16 amino acids. Trimming cost V 0 bases and J 6 bases, with 19 bases left between them. Germline V gives CDR1 SGDLS, CDR2 YYNGEE. CDR3 in amino acids: CASSVGGTGTSAEQYF. CDR3 in DNA: TGTGCCAGCAGCGTAGGTGGGACGGGAACCTCTGCCGAGCAGTACTTC.

The chain links TRBV6-5 to TRBJ2-7; D remains ambiguous. Per germline, CDR1 MNHEY and CDR2 SVGAGI. This CDR3 spans 11 amino acids. V lost 4 bases and J lost 2, with 3 bases in between. CDR3 residues: CASSSTYEQYF. As DNA, the CDR3 is TGTGCCAGCAGTTCCACCTACGAGCAGTACTTC.

V gene TRBV7-2 combines with J gene TRBJ2-1; D call uncertain. Deletions cut 2 bases from V and 4 bases from J, with 9 bases between. The CDR3 has 14 residues. The germline V gene encodes CDR1 SGHTA and CDR2 FQGNSA. CDR3 bases: TGTGCCAGCAGCTTATTTTCGCCTTACAATGAGCAGTTCTTC. Protein product: CASSLFSPYNEQFF.

This chain uses TRBV10-3 with TRBJ2-7; TRBD1 agrees at 10 bases. J gave up 2 bases and V 7 bases, and 5 bases lay outside the gene matches. The length of the CDR3 is 14 residues. Germline values: CDR1 ENHRY, CDR2 SYGVKD. The CDR3 sequence is CAIKRDRGPYEQYF. The CDR3 bases are TGTGCCATCAAGAGGGACAGGGGTCCCTACGAGCAGTACTTC.

The CDR3 DNA reads TGTGCCAGTATGACAGGGGGCGCAGCCAAAAACATTCAGTACTTC. Amino acid sequence: CASMTGGAAKNIQYF. V usage is TRBV19 and J usage is TRBJ2-4; 10 bases line up with TRBD1. Losses at the gene ends were 7 bases for V and 0 bases for J; bases not matched to a gene: 3. The CDR3 runs to 15 residues. CDR1 is LNHDA and CDR2 is SQIVND in the germline V gene (reference sequence).

The chain has TRBV14 and TRBJ2-5; possibly TRBD2 for D (6 bases). V was pared by 4 bases and J by 4 bases, with 22 bases between. The CDR3 length is 17 residues. The germline gives CDR1 SGHDN, CDR2 FVKESK. Here the CDR3 DNA reads TGTGCCAGCAGCCCTCTTTGGCAGGGAGGTCTCGGAGAGACCCAGTACTTC. It is translated as CASSPLWQGGLGETQYF.